One TCR beta chain is described in this entry. This entry belongs to a study of blood T cell repertoires in COVID-19. At the level of the study: COVID-19 samples, acute and convalescent, were from the United States, Italy and Spain. The analysed material was cDNA or gDNA that came from T cells, B-cell-depleted T cells, or PBMCs.

The CDR3 consists of 14 residues. V trimming: 2 bases; J trimming: 7 bases; junction bases outside the gene matches: 4. Germline loops: CDR1 SNHLY, CDR2 FYNNEI. In the study's own analysis: For nucleated cells, counts were estimated from reference gene primer amplification. Generated by immunoSEQ multiplex PCR, the TCRdb table keeps only in-frame clones and is missing some. Clone size and V and J calls were adopted from that table, with D and trimming inferred from the DNA. There are 150,000 to 200,000 clones in the sample; approximately 85% occur only once, and 5.5% to 8% lies in the top ten. Enrolment of Seattle patients took place during active infection, and they were followed longitudinally.

The chain is built from TRBV2 and TRBJ2-2; 7 bases align to TRBD1. This receptor was identified in a man at least 80 years old with COVID-19, enrolled during active disease. The sample consisted of peripheral blood. The CDR3 protein is CASSESWDSGELFF. CDR3 sequence (DNA): TGTGCCAGCAGTGAATCCTGGGACAGCGGGGAGCTGTTTTTT.